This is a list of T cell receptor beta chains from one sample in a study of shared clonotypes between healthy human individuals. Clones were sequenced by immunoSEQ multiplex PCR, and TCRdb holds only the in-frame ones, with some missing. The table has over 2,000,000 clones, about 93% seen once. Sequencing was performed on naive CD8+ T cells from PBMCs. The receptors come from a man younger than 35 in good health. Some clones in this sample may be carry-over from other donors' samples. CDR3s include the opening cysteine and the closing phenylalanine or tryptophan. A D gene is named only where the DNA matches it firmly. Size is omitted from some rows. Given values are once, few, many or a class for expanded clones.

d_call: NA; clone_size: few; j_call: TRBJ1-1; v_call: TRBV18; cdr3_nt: TGTGCCAGCTCACCCCCACAGGGAGGTGAAGCTTTCTTT; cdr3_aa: CASSPPQGGEAFF
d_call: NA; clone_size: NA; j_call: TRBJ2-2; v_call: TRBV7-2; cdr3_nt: TGTGCCAGCAGCTTAAGGCTTGCCGGGGAGCTGTTTTTT; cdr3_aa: CASSLRLAGELFF
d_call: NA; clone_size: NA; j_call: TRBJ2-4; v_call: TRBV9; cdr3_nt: TGTGCCAGCAGTCTGGGGGTTGTAGGGGACATTCAGTACTTC; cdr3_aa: CASSLGVVGDIQYF
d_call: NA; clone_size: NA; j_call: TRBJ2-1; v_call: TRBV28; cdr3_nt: TGTGCCAGCAGTCCCCGATTCCTCCTGCTGGCAAATGAGCAGTTCTTC; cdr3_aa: CASSPRFLLLANEQFF
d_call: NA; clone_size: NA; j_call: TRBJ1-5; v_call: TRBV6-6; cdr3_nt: TGTGCCAGCAGTGAGAGATATAGCAATCAGCCCCAGCATTTT; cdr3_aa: CASSERYSNQPQHF
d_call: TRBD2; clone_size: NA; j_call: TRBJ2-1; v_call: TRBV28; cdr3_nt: TGTGCCAGCAGTACTGCGGGCGGGAGCGGCTACAATGAGCAGTTCTTC; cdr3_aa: CASSTAGGSGYNEQFF
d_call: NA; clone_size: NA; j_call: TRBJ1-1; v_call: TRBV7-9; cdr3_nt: TGTGCCAGCAGCTCCCCCAGCGCTGAAGCTTTCTTT; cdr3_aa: CASSSPSAEAFF
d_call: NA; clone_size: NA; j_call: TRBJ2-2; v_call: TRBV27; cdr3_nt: TGTGCCAGCAGTCCCCTAGAGTTGAGGGGGAGCACCGGGGAGCTGTTTTTT; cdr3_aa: CASSPLELRGSTGELFF
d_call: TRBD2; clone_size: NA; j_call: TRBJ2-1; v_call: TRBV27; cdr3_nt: TGTGCCAGCAGTTTGGGACTAGCGGCTCCCTCCTACAATGAGCAGTTCTTC; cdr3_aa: CASSLGLAAPSYNEQFF
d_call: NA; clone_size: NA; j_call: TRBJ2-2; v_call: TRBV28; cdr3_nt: TGTGCCAGCAGTTCATCAGGGGAGACCGGGGAGCTGTTTTTT; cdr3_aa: CASSSSGETGELFF
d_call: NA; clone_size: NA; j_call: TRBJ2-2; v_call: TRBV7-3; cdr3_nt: TGTGCCAGCAGTCAACCCCCCGGGGAGCTGTTTTTT; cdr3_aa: CASSQPPGELFF
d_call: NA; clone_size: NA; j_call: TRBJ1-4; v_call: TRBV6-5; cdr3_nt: TGTGCCAGCAGTTCCGTCCCGCAGGGGGAAAAACTGTTTTTT; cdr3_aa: CASSSVPQGEKLFF
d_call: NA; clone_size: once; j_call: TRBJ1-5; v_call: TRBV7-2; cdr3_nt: TGTGCCAGCAGCGCCGACTCCTATGGGAATCAGCCCCAGCATTTT; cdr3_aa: CASSADSYGNQPQHF
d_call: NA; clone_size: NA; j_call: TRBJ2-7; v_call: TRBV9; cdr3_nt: TGTGCCAGCAGCCCCCAAGGGGAGATTTTGGGGGAGCAGTACTTC; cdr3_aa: CASSPQGEILGEQYF
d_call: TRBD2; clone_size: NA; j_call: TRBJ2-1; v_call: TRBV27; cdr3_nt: TGTGCCAGCAGTCTCGCACCGGGACTAACATACAATGAGCAGTTCTTC; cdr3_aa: CASSLAPGLTYNEQFF
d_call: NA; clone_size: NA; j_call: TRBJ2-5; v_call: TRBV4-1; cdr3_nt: TGCGCCAGCAGCCCATCCCGCGAGGGAGAGCGAGAGACCCAGTACTTC; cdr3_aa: CASSPSREGERETQYF
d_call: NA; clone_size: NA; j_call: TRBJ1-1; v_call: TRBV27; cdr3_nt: TGTGCCAGCAGTTTTCAGGGGTCGAACACTGAAGCTTTCTTT; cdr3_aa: CASSFQGSNTEAFF
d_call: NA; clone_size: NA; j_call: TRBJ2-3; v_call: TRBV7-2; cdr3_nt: TGTGCCAGCAGCTTAGTGGGGGGCTACACAGATACGCAGTATTTT; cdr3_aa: CASSLVGGYTDTQYF
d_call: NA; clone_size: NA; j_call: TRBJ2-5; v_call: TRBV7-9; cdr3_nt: TGTGCCAGCAGCTTTTTGGGTCTAGGAGAGACCCAGTACTTC; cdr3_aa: CASSFLGLGETQYF
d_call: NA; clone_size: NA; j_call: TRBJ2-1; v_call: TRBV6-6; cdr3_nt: TGTGCCAGCAGTTACGGGGCCGATGAGCAGTTCTTC; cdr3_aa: CASSYGADEQFF
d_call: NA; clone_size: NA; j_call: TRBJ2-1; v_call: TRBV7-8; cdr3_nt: TGTGCCAGCAGCTTAGATCGCTCCACTGCCTACAATGAGCAGTTCTTC; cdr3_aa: CASSLDRSTAYNEQFF
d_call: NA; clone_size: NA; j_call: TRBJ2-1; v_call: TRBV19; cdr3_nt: TGTGCCAGTAGTATAGCCCGGACTCGAACCGACAATGAGCAGTTCTTC; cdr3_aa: CASSIARTRTDNEQFF
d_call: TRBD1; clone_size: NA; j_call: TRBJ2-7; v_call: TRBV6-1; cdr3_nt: TGTGCCAGCAGTAATATTAGGACAGGGCGGTACTTC; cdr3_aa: CASSNIRTGRYF
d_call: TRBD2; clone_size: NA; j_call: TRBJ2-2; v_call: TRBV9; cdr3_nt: TGTGCCAGCAGCGTACTAGGGAGGGTCGAGACCGGGGAGCTGTTTTTT; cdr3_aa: CASSVLGRVETGELFF
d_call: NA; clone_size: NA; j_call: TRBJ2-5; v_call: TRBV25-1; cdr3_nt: TGTGCCAGCTCTCGGGACTCCCAAGAGACCCAGTACTTC; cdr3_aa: CASSRDSQETQYF
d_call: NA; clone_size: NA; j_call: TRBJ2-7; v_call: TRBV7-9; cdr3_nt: TGTGCCAGCAGCTTAGGGGATTATGTCGACGAGCAGTACTTC; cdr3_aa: CASSLGDYVDEQYF
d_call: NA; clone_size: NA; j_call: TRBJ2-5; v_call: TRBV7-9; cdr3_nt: TGTGCCAGCAGCTTGGGACGCGACGAACAAGAGACCCAGTACTTC; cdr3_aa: CASSLGRDEQETQYF
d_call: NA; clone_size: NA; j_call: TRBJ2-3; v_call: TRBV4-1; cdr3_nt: TGCGCCAGCAGCCCCGACTCTAGCACAGATACGCAGTATTTT; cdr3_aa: CASSPDSSTDTQYF
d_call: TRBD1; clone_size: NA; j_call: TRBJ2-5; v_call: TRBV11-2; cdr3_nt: TGTGCCAGCAGTGTGGTAGGGGGCTTCGGGACCCAGTACTTC; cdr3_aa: CASSVVGGFGTQYF
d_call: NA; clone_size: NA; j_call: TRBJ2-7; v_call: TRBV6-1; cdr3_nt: TGTGCCAGCAGGGGGGGACGGATATACGAGCAGTACTTC; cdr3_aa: CASRGGRIYEQYF
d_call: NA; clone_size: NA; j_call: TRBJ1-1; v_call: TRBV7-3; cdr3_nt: TGTGCCAGCAGCTTAACTCCAGGGAACACTGAAGCTTTCTTT; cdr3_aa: CASSLTPGNTEAFF
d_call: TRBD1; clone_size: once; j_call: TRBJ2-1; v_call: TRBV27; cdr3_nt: TGTGCCAGCAGTCCCGGACAGGAGACCTACAATGAGCAGTTCTTC; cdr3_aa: CASSPGQETYNEQFF
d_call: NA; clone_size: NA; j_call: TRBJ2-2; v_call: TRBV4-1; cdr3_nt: TGCGCCAGCAGCCAAGGGGCACAGAACACCGGGGAGCTGTTTTTT; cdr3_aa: CASSQGAQNTGELFF
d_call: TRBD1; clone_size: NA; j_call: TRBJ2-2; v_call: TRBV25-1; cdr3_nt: TGTGCCAGCAGTCGGGACAGGGATGGCGGGGAGCTGTTTTTT; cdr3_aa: CASSRDRDGGELFF
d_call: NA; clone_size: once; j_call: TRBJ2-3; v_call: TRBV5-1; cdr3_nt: TGCGCCAGCAGCTTTTCGTGGGGGAGGCCAGATACGCAGTATTTT; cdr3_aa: CASSFSWGRPDTQYF
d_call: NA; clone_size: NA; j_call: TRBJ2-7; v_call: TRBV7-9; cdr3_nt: TGTGCCAGCAGCCCCGGAGGACACGAGCAGTACTTC; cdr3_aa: CASSPGGHEQYF
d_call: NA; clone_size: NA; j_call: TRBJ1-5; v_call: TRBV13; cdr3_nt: TGTGCCAGCAGCCAGGGCGGGGGGAATCAGCCCCAGCATTTT; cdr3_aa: CASSQGGGNQPQHF
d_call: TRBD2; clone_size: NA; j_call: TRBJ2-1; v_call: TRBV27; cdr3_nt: TGTGCCAGCAGTTCCACCATAGCGGGAGTCTCCTACAATGAGCAGTTCTTC; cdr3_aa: CASSSTIAGVSYNEQFF
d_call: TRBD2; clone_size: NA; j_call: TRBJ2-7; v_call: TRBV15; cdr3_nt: TGTGCCACCAGCAGGAACCGACTAGCGGACTACGAGCAGTACTTC; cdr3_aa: CATSRNRLADYEQYF
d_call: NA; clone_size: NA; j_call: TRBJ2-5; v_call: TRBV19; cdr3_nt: TGTGCCAGTACCCCGGGCTGGGGGGAGACCCAGTACTTC; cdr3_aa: CASTPGWGETQYF
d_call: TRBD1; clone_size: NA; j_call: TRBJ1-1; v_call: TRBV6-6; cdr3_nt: TGTGCCAGCAGTGCATCACAGGGGGGGCGAACTGAAGCTTTCTTT; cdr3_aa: CASSASQGGRTEAFF